This TCR beta chain comes out of a study of blood T cells in healthy people across ages. This clonotype has only a few counts. The target antigen is unknown. For the second PCR, which ran for about 7 to 11 cycles, a sample-barcoded 5' primer and a J-beta primer mix were used. MiXCR was run by TCRdb on the 5' RACE reads, yielding one entry per CDR3 protein. Altogether approximately 800,000 distinct CDR3 sequences are present, around 45% being singletons, with the ten largest covering 18%. The germline V gene encodes CDR1 SGHTA and CDR2 FQGNSA. J lost 0 bases, V lost 4 bases, and 4 bases had no gene match. This CDR3 is built from 15 residues. Findings and caveats of the study: TCR beta diversity was tightly associated with the proportion of naive T cells. With unsorted PBMCs, a conclusive comparison of naive versus antigen-experienced cells was not possible. Nothing was known about donor CMV status, and this possibly confounded expanded clonotype changes. The study regarded diversity estimates from one million T cells as underestimates.

J is TRBJ2-7 and V is TRBV7-2; 9 nucleotides align to TRBD2. The sample comprised blood. The receptor was derived from a man older than 75 in good health. CDR3: CASSSDSGSSYEQYF. The DNA of the CDR3 is TGTGCCAGCAGCTCCGATAGCGGGAGCTCCTACGAGCAGTACTTC.